This T cell receptor (beta chain) is drawn from a study of blood T cells in healthy people across ages (dated by TCRdb to about 2015). Study-wide context: In model experiments, template switching captured about one uniquely barcoded TCR beta cDNA molecule for every two T cells. Two additional independent replicas of 1 million unique cDNA reads from the same blood draw were analyzed for two donors (one aged 18 to 30 and one aged 80 or older). Age-related changes in TCR beta repertoire diversity were measured in the study by deep sequencing normalized with unique cDNA molecular identifiers. Donors were grouped into four age groups: young (average about 15 years), middle-aged (over 35), aged (about 60) and long-lived (around 80). Donors of different ages were randomly distributed across sequencing lanes to avoid experimental bias. General conclusions and limits of the study: There was a strong correlation between observed TCR beta diversity and the percentage of naive T cells measured by flow cytometry. The CMV infection status of donors was not known, potentially confounding age-related changes in expanded clonotypes. As age increased, observed TCR beta diversity per million T cells dropped in a roughly linear way, and a significant reduction was already evident by age about 40. Because profiling used bulk unsorted PBMCs, naive and antigen-experienced compartments could not be compared conclusively. Total diversity estimates from one million sequenced T cells were considered lower bounds and underestimates. Compared with the aged group, the long-lived group had more naive CD4+ T cells, fewer expanded clones and increased TCR diversity, a pattern suggesting age selection.

There are a few counts of this clonotype. Its binding antigen is unknown. Base qualities were left out, and no much larger clone turns up one base away. The germline V end is reduced by 2 bases and the J end by 6 bases; junction bases left unmatched: 8. The CDR3 holds 16 amino acids from the cysteine to the phenylalanine. CDR3 DNA is the only sequence kept; it has 48 bases, read in frame from the first base. According to the germline V gene, CDR1 reads MGHRA and CDR2 reads YSYEKL. The roughly 39 donors, aged about 6 to 100 years, were systemically healthy Caucasian individuals from Russia. Each donor gave ten milliliters of peripheral blood, collected into EDTA-treated Vacutainer tubes. Ficoll-Paque density-gradient centrifugation was used to isolate PBMCs, with at least 6 million per sample. Total RNA, at least 6 micrograms per sample, was extracted from PBMCs with Trizol reagent. Naive CD45RAhigh/CD27high T cell percentages were measured by flow cytometry on a PBMC aliquot from every donor.

Receptors were amplified or captured by 5' RACE. Sequencing was performed on an Illumina HiSeq 2500. A second 7 to 11 cycle PCR used a sample-barcoded 5' primer and a J-beta primer mix. A unique molecular identifier was introduced onto each TCR beta cDNA molecule by a template-switch 5' adaptor carrying 12 random nucleotides. Each sample yielded at least 2.5 million CDR3-containing paired-end reads. The Mint cDNA synthesis kit, primed by a TRBC-specific oligonucleotide, was used to synthesize first-strand cDNA from all RNA. All cDNA was treated with uracil-DNA glycosylase and then went through a first 18-cycle PCR with the universal primers M1SS and BC2_uni_R. Concerning the study's data processing: For normalization, 1 million high-quality reads were randomly selected from each sample, with every read carrying a distinct molecular identifier. Instead of being binned into consensus sequences, reads with shared molecular identifiers were discarded. CDR3 identification, clonotype clustering and error correction used MiTCR with a Q25 quality threshold and the strictest error-elimination algorithm. A nonparametric unseen species model with Euler transformation was used to estimate a lower bound on total TCR beta diversity. Clones were called with MiXCR by TCRdb after fastp trimmed the public reads at Q25, and only in-frame beta chains were retained. Rows with one shared CDR3 protein collapse into an entry with the most common genes and DNA. The V and J calls follow TCRdb's processing rather than the paper's. This sample is represented by around 940,000 distinct CDR3 sequences; just over 50% of them were singletons. The top ten clonotypes cover about 20% of the sample.

Sequencing input: blood. The TCR originated in a woman in her sixties or seventies in good health. In this chain, TRBV4-1 is recombined with TRBJ2-7, and TRBD2 aligns with 12 junction nucleotides. The CDR3 amino acid sequence is: CASSQPTSGRSREQYF. The DNA sequence reads TGCGCCAGCAGCCAACCGACTAGCGGGAGATCGCGCGAGCAGTACTTC.